Listed below are T cell receptor beta chains from one sample, sequenced in a study of T-cell reconstitution after alpha-beta-depleted transplantation in children. TCRdb recomputed calls from the PCR reads with MiXCR, one row per CDR3 protein. Seen here are 400,000 to 500,000 distinct CDR3 sequences, approximately 11% observed once, and the top ten hold about 5%. This material consisted of PBMCs from the stem cell graft donor, taken from the stem cell graft. The receptors originated from a human donor who donated a stem cell graft to a child with acute myeloid leukemia. Each CDR3 is given with its conserved first and last residue. Fields, in order: D gene, clone size, J gene, V gene, CDR3 DNA, CDR3 protein. The D gene is left open where the match is weak. Some rows have no size entry. The others give once, few or many, or a class for an expanded clone.

>TRBD2|NA|TRBJ2-3|TRBV29-1
TGCAGCGTTGCTCTAGCGGCGACCACAGATACGCAGTATTTT
CSVALAATTDTQYF
>TRBD2|many|TRBJ2-5|TRBV20-1
TGCAGTGTTCAGACTAGCGGGAGGGCCGTGACCCAGTACTTC
CSVQTSGRAVTQYF
>TRBD2|medium-sized|TRBJ2-1|TRBV6-1
TGTGCCAGCAGTGAAGAAGGCGGGGGGGCGTATGAGCAGTTCTTC
CASSEEGGGAYEQFF
>NA|few|TRBJ1-1|TRBV20-1
TGCAGCCTAGACAGGACCTTATCCACTGAAGCTTTCTTT
CSLDRTLSTEAFF
>TRBD1|NA|TRBJ2-4|TRBV6-1
TGTGCCAGCTGGGACAGGGGGCGTGGGATTCAGTACTTC
CASWDRGRGIQYF
>NA|NA|TRBJ1-5|TRBV7-9
TGTGCCAGCAGCTTAGGGGGGCGCCAGCATTTT
CASSLGGRQHF
>NA|NA|TRBJ2-4|TRBV5-1
TGCGCCAGCAGCTTGAAGGCGGTGGACATTCAGTACTTC
CASSLKAVDIQYF
>TRBD2|NA|TRBJ2-3|TRBV20-1
TGCAGTGCTTCCGGGACTAGCGGAGCGGCGGATACGCAGTATTTT
CSASGTSGAADTQYF
>NA|NA|TRBJ1-1|TRBV6-5
TGTGCCAGCAGTTCCCATATAGGAGGGGACACTGAAGCTTTCTTT
CASSSHIGGDTEAFF
>TRBD1|NA|TRBJ2-2|TRBV18
TGTGCCAGCTCACCGGGGACAGGGCTGAGGACCGGGGAGCTGTTTTTT
CASSPGTGLRTGELFF
>NA|many|TRBJ2-7|TRBV25-1
TGTGCCAGCAGCACGATAGTAGGGAGCCACGAGCAGTACTTC
CASSTIVGSHEQYF
>TRBD1|NA|TRBJ2-7|TRBV3-1
TGTGCCAGCAGCCCATCGGACAGGTACGAGCAGTACTTC
CASSPSDRYEQYF
>NA|NA|TRBJ2-7|TRBV7-2
TGTGCCAGCAGCTTAGCGAGGGGCAGGGGGGTCTACGAGCAGTACTTC
CASSLARGRGVYEQYF
>TRBD2|few|TRBJ2-1|TRBV11-3
TGTGCCAGCAGCCCCGCCGGGACTAGCGGGGTCAATGAGCAGTTCTTC
CASSPAGTSGVNEQFF
>NA|few|TRBJ2-1|TRBV20-1
TGCAGTGCTAGGGGTTTGGGCAGGCTTAATGAGCAGTTCTTC
CSARGLGRLNEQFF
>TRBD1|NA|TRBJ2-7|TRBV12-3/TRBV12-4
TGTGCCAGCAGAGGGGGACCGGGACAGGGGAGGGAGCAGTACTTC
CASRGGPGQGREQYF
>TRBD1|NA|TRBJ1-4|TRBV12-3/TRBV12-4
TGTGCCAGCACCCCGGAAGGACAGGGAGGCGAAAAACTGTTTTTT
CASTPEGQGGEKLFF
>NA|few|TRBJ2-5|TRBV7-2
TGTGCCAGCAGCTTACAATCCCCGGGGACCCAGTACTTC
CASSLQSPGTQYF
>NA|NA|TRBJ2-7|TRBV7-2
TGTGCCAGCAGCCCACACCCACTAGTTGCCGAGCAGTACTTC
CASSPHPLVAEQYF
>NA|few|TRBJ1-1|TRBV5-6
TGTGCCAGCAGCTTGACGGGGTCAGGAGCTAACACTGAAGCTTTCTTT
CASSLTGSGANTEAFF
>TRBD2|few|TRBJ2-2|TRBV12-3/TRBV12-4
TGTGCCAGCAGATACTCCAGCGGGAGGGCCTCCATCGGGGAGCTGTTTTTT
CASRYSSGRASIGELFF